This T cell receptor beta chain is drawn from a study of cytomegalovirus exposure and HLA in healthy donors. This PCR relied on a set of 60 Vbeta primers and 13 Jbeta primers. Some clones are missing from TCRdb's copy, which holds only in-frame ones; the method was immunoSEQ multiplex PCR. The table lists around 110,000 clones, 81% of them singletons. V shed 4 bases and J 2 bases; nucleotides not matched to a gene: 5. Germline values: CDR1 SGDLS, CDR2 YYNGEE. This CDR3 comprises 15 residues. For this clone: What it binds is not known.

Findings of the study overall: CMV serostatus stood as the only immune exposure information on hand. The CMV antigen specificity of a few CMV-associated chains was confirmed through in vitro analysis. Earlier analysis yielded a pattern in which most TCR beta V segments were productive about 90% or about 30% of the time.

All donors participated as healthy donors of bone marrow. The receptor was isolated from a woman younger than 45 in good health and CMV-seronegative. The sample was PBMCs. The chain joins TRBV9 to TRBJ2-3; the match to TRBD2 covers 9 bases. CDR3 protein: CASSPTSGFTDTQYF. The DNA of the CDR3 is TGTGCCAGCAGCCCAACTAGCGGGTTCACAGATACGCAGTATTTT.